Below, 21 T cell receptor beta chains from the same sample are listed, as sequenced in a study of blood T cell repertoires in COVID-19. This table comes from immunoSEQ multiplex PCR, and its TCRdb copy is limited to in-frame clones, with some not included. Of 230,000 or so clones in the sample, 87% were seen once. Sequences were obtained from peripheral blood. The receptors here all came from a man aged 40-49 years with active or convalescent COVID-19.

The gene calls are TRBV28 and TRBJ2-4, with a possible D match to TRBD1 (6 bases). The length of the CDR3 is 15 residues. Germline CDR1 MDHEN, CDR2 SYDVKM. Trimming stripped 4 bases from V and 1 base from J, with 11 bases between. CDR3 sequence reads: CASSSSGVAKNIQYF. DNA of the CDR3: TGTGCCAGCAGTTCCTCAGGGGTGGCCAAAAACATTCAGTACTTC.

The J gene is TRBJ1-2, the V gene TRBV7-9; D remains ambiguous. Trimming removed 0 bases from V and 6 bases from J, with 11 bases in between. The CDR3 contains 14 residues. CDR1 is SEHNR, CDR2 FQNEAQ, per germline (reference sequence). This CDR3 is CASSLALRDDGYTF. The CDR3 DNA reads as TGTGCCAGCAGCTTAGCCCTCCGGGATGATGGCTACACCTTC.

Notes on this clone: Other DNA sequences in this specimen translate into the identical CDR3. V is TRBV2 and J is TRBJ1-5, with TRBD1 as a possible D gene (6 bases). Germline V gene sequence: CDR1 SNHLY, CDR2 FYNNEI. The germline V and J ends were trimmed by 3 bases and 0 bases, with 6 bases remaining between them. This CDR3 is built from 14 residues. The CDR3 DNA follows: TGTGCCAGCAGTGAGGGACATAGCAATCAGCCCCAGCATTTT. Its translation is CASSEGHSNQPQHF.

The gene calls are TRBV5-1 and TRBJ1-1; D gene uncertain. CDR3 length: 16 amino acids. Germline lookup yields CDR1 SGHRS and CDR2 YFSETQ. Trimming took off 1 base at V and 0 bases at J, with 13 bases between the two ends. CDR3 nucleotide sequence: TGCGCCAGCAGCTTGAATTCGCAGGCGTTGAACACTGAAGCTTTCTTT. Its protein product is CASSLNSQALNTEAFF.

The chain combines TRBV29-1 with TRBJ1-1, with 7 bases matching TRBD1. This CDR3 has 13 residues. The V and J ends lost 6 bases and 0 bases, in that order; junction bases with no gene match: 4. In germline, CDR1 is SQVTM, CDR2 ANQGSEA. The CDR3 nucleotides are TGCAGCGTCCGGGACAGATTGAACACTGAAGCTTTCTTT. This translates into CSVRDRLNTEAFF.

The rearrangement joins TRBV18 to TRBJ2-7, with TRBD2 matching over 13 bases. V gave up 4 bases and J gave up 3 bases; unmatched junction bases: 6. This CDR3 comprises 16 residues. Germline values: CDR1 KGHSH, CDR2 LQKENI. CDR3 region: CASSQGLAGVLYEQYF. Here the CDR3 DNA reads TGTGCCAGCTCACAAGGACTAGCGGGAGTTCTCTACGAGCAGTACTTC.

The CDR3 loop is CASSVEGAGSLDTEAFF. The DNA of the CDR3 is TGTGCCAGCAGCGTAGAGGGGGCAGGGAGTTTGGACACTGAAGCTTTCTTT. The chain links TRBV9 to TRBJ1-1, with 7 bases fitting TRBD1. CDR1 is SGDLS and CDR2 is YYNGEE in the germline V gene. V lost 0 bases, J lost 3 bases, and 11 bases stayed unmatched. The CDR3 loop spans 17 amino acids.

This chain connects TRBV28 to TRBJ1-5, with TRBD1 identical over 7 bases. V trimming: 8 bases; J trimming: 7 bases; junction bases outside the gene matches: 14. The CDR3 sequence is 15 residues long. From germline, CDR1 is MDHEN and CDR2 SYDVKM. The CDR3 protein is CASGYNRGPRQPQHF. The CDR3 region has the DNA TGTGCCAGCGGATACAACAGGGGCCCCAGGCAGCCCCAGCATTTT.

This chain links TRBV6-5 with TRBJ1-1, with TRBD1 matching 8 bases. Germline values: CDR1 MNHEY, CDR2 SVGAGI. The junction had 10 bases not matched to a gene; V was cut back by 8 bases and J by 5 bases. The CDR3 contains 14 residues. Written as DNA, the CDR3 is TGTGCCAGCGGGGTGACAGGGGCGAGAACTGAAGCTTTCTTT. Translated: CASGVTGARTEAFF.

This rearrangement joins TRBV7-3 to TRBJ1-2, with 8 bases matching TRBD1. The CDR3 has 15 residues. Trimming took 5 bases from V and 6 from J; bases not matched to a gene: 11. From germline, CDR1 is SGHTA and CDR2 FQGTGA. The CDR3 here is CASSLNSRGRDGYTF. Written as DNA, the CDR3 is TGTGCCAGCAGCCTAAACTCCAGGGGGCGCGATGGCTACACCTTC.

In its sample, this clone was seen a few times. The chain is built from TRBV5-6 and TRBJ1-1; D is perhaps TRBD1 (6 bases). There are 16 residues in the CDR3. In germline, CDR1 is SGHDT, CDR2 YYEEEE. Trimming left V 1 base short and J 0 bases short, with 13 bases between. CDR3 DNA sequence: TGTGCCAGCAGCTTGTCCGGACAGTCCATGAACACTGAAGCTTTCTTT. Its protein is CASSLSGQSMNTEAFF.

The chain recombines TRBV28 with TRBJ1-4; D remains ambiguous. CDR3 size: 14 residues. Germline values: CDR1 MDHEN, CDR2 SYDVKM. V was pared by 3 bases and J by 5 bases, with 10 bases between. CDR3 protein: CASSFADENEKLFF. CDR3 in DNA: TGTGCCAGCAGTTTCGCGGATGAGAATGAAAAACTGTTTTTT.

The chain has TRBV20-1 and TRBJ1-5, with a possible D match to TRBD1 (6 bases). The V and J ends lost 3 bases and 8 bases respectively, with 17 bases between them. The germline gives CDR1 DFQATT, CDR2 SNEGSKA (reference sequence). CDR3 length equals 14 residues. Here the CDR3 reads CSASPWGGVEPQHF. The CDR3 DNA is TGCAGTGCTAGTCCCTGGGGGGGCGTGGAGCCCCAGCATTTT.

V and J are TRBV7-9 and TRBJ2-7; maybe TRBD1 (6 bases). Trimming stripped 8 bases from V and 3 bases from J, with 11 bases between. The germline V gene has CDR1 SEHNR and CDR2 FQNEAQ (reference sequence). CDR3 size: 12 residues. In DNA, the CDR3 is TGTGCCAGCGGAGGACAGATCTACGAGCAGTACTTC. The encoded protein is CASGGQIYEQYF.

About this clone: Other DNA sequences in this sample translate to the same CDR3. V is TRBV7-9 and J is TRBJ1-1; D remains unclear. The V end was cut by 5 bases, the J end by 7 bases, with 8 bases between. The CDR3 contains 11 residues. The germline V gene encodes CDR1 SEHNR and CDR2 FQNEAQ (reference sequence). The DNA for the CDR3 is TGTGCCAGCAGCCTAGGGCTTGAAGCTTTCTTT. Translated, it gives CASSLGLEAFF.

The chain uses TRBV5-4 and TRBJ2-3, with TRBD2 matching 9 bases. J was trimmed by 5 bases and V by 1 base; bases with no gene match: 5. This CDR3 spans 15 amino acids. CDR1 and CDR2 (germline): SGHNT, YYREEE (reference sequence). The CDR3: CASSLQREARDTQYF. The CDR3 nucleotides read TGTGCCAGCAGCTTGCAGCGGGAGGCGAGAGATACGCAGTATTTT.

The chain couples TRBV7-3 to TRBJ2-2, with D tentatively TRBD1 (5 bases). Between the trimmed V and J ends, which lost 1 base and 4 bases, there was a span of 7 bases. CDR3 length: 14 residues. In germline, CDR1 is SGHTA, CDR2 FQGTGA. DNA of the CDR3: TGTGCCAGCAGCTTAAGGGGCAGCACCGGGGAGCTGTTTTTT. Amino acid sequence: CASSLRGSTGELFF.

The chain carries TRBV15 and TRBJ2-1; TRBD1 matches 7 bases. The germline gives CDR1 LNHNV, CDR2 YYDKDF (reference sequence). Trimming took 0 bases from V and 2 from J; bases not matched to a gene: 7. The CDR3 is 17 amino acids. The DNA for the CDR3 is TGTGCCACCAGCAGAGATCTAGACAGGGTCACCTACAATGAGCAGTTCTTC. This codes for CATSRDLDRVTYNEQFF.

The chain joins TRBV21-1 to TRBJ2-2; the D call TRBD1 from the table was never checked on the DNA. TRBV21-1 constitutes a pseudogene. The CDR3 length is 13 residues. Written as DNA, the CDR3 is TGTGCCAGCAGGACAGGCTCTACCGGGGAGCTGTTTTTT. Its protein product is CASRTGSTGELFF.

This chain joins TRBV2 and TRBJ1-1, with 8 nucleotides matching TRBD1. The CDR3 has 13 residues. Germline values: CDR1 SNHLY, CDR2 FYNNEI. The V segment lost 4 bases and the J segment 6 bases; nucleotides outside the gene matches: 4. The DNA for the CDR3 is TGTGCCAGCAGTGCACAGGGGGTCTCTGAAGCTTTCTTT. Protein product: CASSAQGVSEAFF.

The chain uses TRBV2 and TRBJ1-5, with TRBD1 matching over 7 bases. Germline lookup yields CDR1 SNHLY and CDR2 FYNNEI. J gave up 2 bases and V 6 bases, and 10 bases lay outside the gene matches. CDR3 size: 16 residues. The CDR3 DNA reads TGTGCCAGCAGAGGGCACAGGGGCTCTGGCAATCAGCCCCAGCATTTT. Its protein product is CASRGHRGSGNQPQHF.